One sample yielded the 23 T cell receptor beta chains listed below, sequenced in a study of CXCR3-negative and CXCR3-positive naive CD8 T cells. 5' RACE with UMI labels generated the TRB cDNA libraries. TCRdb reanalyzed the 5' RACE reads and collapses them to one entry per CDR3 protein, without DNA. This listing includes tens of thousands of distinct CDR3 sequences. Sequenced sample: naive CXCR3- CD8+ T cells from blood. Subset indicated: CD45RO-CCR7+CD27+CD95- naive CD8+ T cells lacking CXCR3 (TNR3-). The receptors come from a human donor in good health. Some clones in this sample may be carry-over from other donors' samples.

This rearrangement joins TRBV20-1 to TRBJ1-1; TCRdb's D call, TRBD1, is unchecked because there is no DNA. The germline V gene encodes CDR1 DFQATT and CDR2 SNEGSKA (reference sequence). CDR3 length equals 14 residues. CDR3: CSARDNRGNTEAFF.

The chain has TRBV20-1 and TRBJ2-3; TCRdb returns TRBD2, unconfirmable since there is no DNA. This CDR3 comprises 16 residues. Germline assignment: CDR1 DFQATT and CDR2 SNEGSKA (reference sequence). CDR3: CSAKRMAGDWEDTQYF.

V gene TRBV20-1 combines with J gene TRBJ1-1; lacking DNA, the TRBD1 call made by TCRdb goes unchecked. The CDR3 consists of 16 residues. Germline CDR1 and CDR2: DFQATT and SNEGSKA (reference sequence). The CDR3 region is CSAKTPDRGPNTEAFF.

The J gene is TRBJ2-1, the V gene TRBV12-3 or TRBV12-4. The CDR3 extends over 15 amino acids. The CDR3 spells CASSPHRQFDNEQFF.

The chain recombines TRBV6-5 with TRBJ2-7; checking the TCRdb D call of TRBD1 is not possible without DNA. The length of the CDR3 is 14 residues. Germline V gene sequence: CDR1 MNHEY, CDR2 SVGAGI. Here the CDR3 reads CASSYSLGGYEQYF.

This chain connects TRBV29-1 to TRBJ1-6; the D call of TRBD1 rests on TCRdb alone, since no DNA is present to check it. CDR1 is SQVTM, CDR2 ANQGSEA, per germline. The CDR3 has 13 residues. The CDR3 region is CSVGQGVNSPLHF.

The rearrangement joins TRBV5-6 to TRBJ2-7. The CDR3 consists of 12 residues. The germline CDR1 and CDR2 sequences are SGHDT and YYEEEE. CDR3 region: CASSRTSYEQYF.

The chain joins TRBV29-1 to TRBJ1-2; TCRdb outputs TRBD1, but without DNA this stays unchecked. The CDR3 covers 13 residues. CDR1 is SQVTM, CDR2 ANQGSEA, per germline. CDR3 protein: CSVYTGPEDGYTF.

The genes are TRBV28 and TRBJ1-2; TCRdb indicates TRBD1, and absent DNA this call remains unverified. Germline CDR1 MDHEN, CDR2 SYDVKM. This CDR3 is 14 amino acids long. The CDR3 reads CASGDLGTSYGYTF.

The chain employs TRBV27 and TRBJ2-1; checking the TCRdb D call of TRBD1 is not possible without DNA. This CDR3 region has 14 residues. CDR1 and CDR2 from the germline V gene are MNHEY and SMNVEV (reference sequence). The chain's CDR3 is CASRGQSSYNEQFF.

The chain combines TRBV11-3 with TRBJ2-2; the TRBD1 assignment by TCRdb is unverifiable without DNA. This CDR3 is 14 amino acids long. Germline V gene lookup returns CDR1 SGHNT and CDR2 YENEEA. Here the CDR3 reads CASGGFVNTGELFF.

The CDR3 protein is CASNFATGSRETQYF. The rearrangement links TRBV27 to TRBJ2-5; TCRdb outputs TRBD1, but without DNA this stays unchecked. The CDR3 is 15 residues long. CDR1 and CDR2 (germline): MNHEY, SMNVEV (reference sequence).

This chain joins TRBV7-2 and TRBJ2-7. This CDR3 has 16 residues. Germline-derived CDR1 and CDR2 are SGHTA and FQGNSA. CDR3: CASSQNSVWSSYEQYF.

The genes are TRBV12-3 or TRBV12-4 and TRBJ1-1; TCRdb's D call of TRBD1 is untestable without DNA. The CDR3 contains 15 residues. This chain's CDR3 is CASSLGQGAATEAFF.

This CDR3 reads CSVDRLLGGKETQYF. The rearrangement uses TRBV29-1 and TRBJ2-5; TCRdb designates TRBD1, a call that cannot be tested without DNA. The CDR3 contains 15 residues. Germline lookup yields CDR1 SQVTM and CDR2 ANQGSEA.

The chain employs TRBV10-3 and TRBJ2-2; the TCRdb D gene call, TRBD1, has no DNA to confirm it. Germline-derived CDR1 and CDR2 are ENHRY and SYGVKD. This CDR3 is built from 13 residues. The CDR3 reads CAISERGTGELFF.

The chain recombines TRBV29-1 with TRBJ2-2. In germline, CDR1 is SQVTM, CDR2 ANQGSEA. The CDR3 extends over 13 amino acids. CDR3 residues: CSVLLGSTGELFF.

The chain employs TRBV19 and TRBJ2-1; TCRdb's D call, TRBD1, is unchecked because there is no DNA. This CDR3 has 13 amino acids. Germline V gives CDR1 LNHDA, CDR2 SQIVND (reference sequence). CDR3 sequence reads: CASMEGVYNEQFF. Complete variable domain (other parts from reference TRBV19 and TRBJ2-1): DGGITQSPKYLFRKEGQNVTLSCEQNLNHDAMYWYRQDPGQGLRLIYYSQIVNDFQKGDIAEGYSVSREKKESFPLTVTSAQKNPTAFYLCASMEGVYNEQFFGPGTRLTVL.

The chain uses TRBV9 and TRBJ1-1. The CDR3 consists of 15 residues. The germline V gene has CDR1 SGDLS and CDR2 YYNGEE. This chain's CDR3 is CASSVVASSYTEAFF. Full variable domain (rest looked up from reference TRBV9 and TRBJ1-1): DSGVTQTPKHLITATGQRVTLRCSPRSGDLSVYWYQQSLDQGLQFLIQYYNGEERAKGNILERFSAQQFPDLHSELNLSSLELGDSALYFCASSVVASSYTEAFFGQGTRLTVV.

The chain is built from TRBV12-3 or TRBV12-4 and TRBJ2-1; the TCRdb D gene call, TRBD2, has no DNA to confirm it. This CDR3 is 20 amino acids long. CDR3 region: CASIRTGLAGAALLYNEQFF.

V usage is TRBV5-1 and J usage is TRBJ1-2. The CDR3 runs to 14 residues. Germline V gene sequence: CDR1 SGHRS, CDR2 YFSETQ. CDR3 sequence: CASSLGRTNYGYTF.

This chain links TRBV13 with TRBJ2-4; the D call from TCRdb, TRBD1, cannot be confirmed without DNA. This CDR3 region has 14 residues. Germline CDR1 reads PRHDT; CDR2 reads FYEKMQ (reference sequence). The CDR3 sequence: CASSPFLGVNIQYF.

This sequence joins TRBV29-1 and TRBJ2-1; TCRdb proposes TRBD2, but this gene call is untestable without DNA. This CDR3 contains 14 residues. Germline CDR1 SQVTM, CDR2 ANQGSEA. The CDR3 here is CSVGGGVSYNEQFF.